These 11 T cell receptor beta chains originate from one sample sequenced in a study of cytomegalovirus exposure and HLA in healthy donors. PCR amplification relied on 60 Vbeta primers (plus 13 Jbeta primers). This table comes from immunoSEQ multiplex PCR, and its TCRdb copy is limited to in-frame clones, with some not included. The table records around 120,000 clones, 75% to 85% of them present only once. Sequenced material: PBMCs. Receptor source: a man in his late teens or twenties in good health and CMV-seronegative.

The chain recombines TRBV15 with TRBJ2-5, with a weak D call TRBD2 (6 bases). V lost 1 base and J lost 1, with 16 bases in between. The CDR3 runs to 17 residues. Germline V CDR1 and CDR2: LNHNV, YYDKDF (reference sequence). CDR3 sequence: CATSRGPNLAVQETQYF. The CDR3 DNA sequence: TGTGCCACCAGCAGAGGTCCCAATTTAGCGGTCCAAGAGACCCAGTACTTC.

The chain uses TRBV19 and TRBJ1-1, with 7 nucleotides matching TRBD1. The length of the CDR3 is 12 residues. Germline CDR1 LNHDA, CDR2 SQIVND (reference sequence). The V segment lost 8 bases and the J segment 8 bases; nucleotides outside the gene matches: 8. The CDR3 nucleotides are TGTGCCAGTGAGACAGGGTCTGCGGAAGCTTTCTTT. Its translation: CASETGSAEAFF.

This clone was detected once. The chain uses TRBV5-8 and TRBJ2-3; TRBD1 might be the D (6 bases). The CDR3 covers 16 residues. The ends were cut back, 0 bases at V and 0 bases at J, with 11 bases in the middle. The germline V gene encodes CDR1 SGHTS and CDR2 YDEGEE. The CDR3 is CASSLGLRGSTDTQYF. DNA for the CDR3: TGTGCCAGCAGCTTGGGGCTCAGGGGAAGCACAGATACGCAGTATTTT.

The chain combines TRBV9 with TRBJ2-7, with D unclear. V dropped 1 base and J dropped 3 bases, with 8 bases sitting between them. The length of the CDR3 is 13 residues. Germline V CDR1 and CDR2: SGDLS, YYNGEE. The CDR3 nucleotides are TGTGCCAGCAGCGTAATGGCAGACTACGAGCAGTACTTC. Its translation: CASSVMADYEQYF.

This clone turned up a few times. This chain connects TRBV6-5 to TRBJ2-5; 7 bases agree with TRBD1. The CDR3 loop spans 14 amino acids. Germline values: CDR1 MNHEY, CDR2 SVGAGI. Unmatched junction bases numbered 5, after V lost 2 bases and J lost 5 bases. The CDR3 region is CASSYNRGDETQYF. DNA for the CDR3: TGTGCCAGCAGTTACAACAGGGGCGATGAGACCCAGTACTTC.

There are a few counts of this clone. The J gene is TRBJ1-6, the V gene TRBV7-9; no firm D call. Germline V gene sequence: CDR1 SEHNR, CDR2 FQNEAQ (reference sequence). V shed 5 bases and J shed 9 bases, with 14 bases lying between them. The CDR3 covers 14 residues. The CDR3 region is CASSPTVGSSPLHF. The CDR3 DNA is TGTGCCAGCAGCCCCACCGTAGGGAGTTCACCCCTCCACTTT.

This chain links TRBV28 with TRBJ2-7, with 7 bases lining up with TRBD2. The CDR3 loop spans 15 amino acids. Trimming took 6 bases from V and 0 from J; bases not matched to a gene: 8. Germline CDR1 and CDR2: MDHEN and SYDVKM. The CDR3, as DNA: TGTGCCAGCAGCCTTTGGGGAGGGCCCTCCTACGAGCAGTACTTC. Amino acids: CASSLWGGPSYEQYF.

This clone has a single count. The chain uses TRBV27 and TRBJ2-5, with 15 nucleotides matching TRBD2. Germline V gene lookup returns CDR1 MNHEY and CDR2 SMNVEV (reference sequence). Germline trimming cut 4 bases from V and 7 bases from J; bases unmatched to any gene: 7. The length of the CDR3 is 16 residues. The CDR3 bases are TGTGCCAGCAGTTCCGGGACTAGCGGGAGGCGAGGGACCCAGTACTTC. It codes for CASSSGTSGRRGTQYF.

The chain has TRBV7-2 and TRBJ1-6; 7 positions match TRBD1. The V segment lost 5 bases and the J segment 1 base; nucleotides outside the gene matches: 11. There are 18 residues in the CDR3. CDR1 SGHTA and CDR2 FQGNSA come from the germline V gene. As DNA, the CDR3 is TGTGCCAGCAGCAACCCGGGACAGTTTGCTTCCTATAATTCACCCCTCCACTTT. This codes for CASSNPGQFASYNSPLHF.

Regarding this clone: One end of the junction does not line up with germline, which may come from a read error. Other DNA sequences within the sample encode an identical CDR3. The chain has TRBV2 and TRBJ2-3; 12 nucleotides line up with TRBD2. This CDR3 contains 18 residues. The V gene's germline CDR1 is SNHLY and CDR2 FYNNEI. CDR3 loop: CASSEALLAGGRGDTQYF. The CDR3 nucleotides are TGTGCCAGTAGTGAAGCGCTTCTAGCGGGAGGGCGGGGAGATACGCAGTATTTT.

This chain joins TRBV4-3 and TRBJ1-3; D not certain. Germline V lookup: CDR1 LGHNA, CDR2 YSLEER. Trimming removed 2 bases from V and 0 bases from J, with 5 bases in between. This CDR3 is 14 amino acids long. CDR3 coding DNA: TGCGCCAGCAGCCAACAGTACTCTGGAAACACCATATATTTT. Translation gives CASSQQYSGNTIYF.